This TCR beta chain was identified during a study of regulatory T cells in long-lasting Graves disease. Construction of the TCR beta libraries employed iRepertoire HTBI primers in conjunction with Arm-PCR of CDR3 regions. TCRdb re-analysed the multiplex PCR reads in MiXCR, keeping a single row per CDR3 protein. In the table there are 420,000 or so distinct CDR3 sequences, about 17% of which are singletons. This clonotype has at least ten counts. With V trimmed by 5 bases and J by 5 bases, 11 bases remained unmatched. This CDR3 contains 15 residues. Germline V lookup: CDR1 KGHDR, CDR2 SFDVKD. Sample time point: newly diagnosed GD, antithyroid drugs for less than 3 months. Making the TCR library involved RNA that had been extracted from PBMCs. This sample was also put to use in a study of T cells in Graves' hyperthyroidism and ophthalmopathy.

This receptor was taken from a woman in her late teens or twenties with Graves disease. The chain joins TRBV24-1 to TRBJ2-7; TRBD1 matches at 7 bases. The specimen was peripheral blood mononuclear cells (PBMCs), collected at new diagnosis, from a patient treated with antithyroid drugs. The chain's CDR3 is CATSAYGQECHEQYF. DNA of the CDR3: TGTGCCACCAGTGCCTACGGACAGGAGTGCCACGAGCAGTACTTC.